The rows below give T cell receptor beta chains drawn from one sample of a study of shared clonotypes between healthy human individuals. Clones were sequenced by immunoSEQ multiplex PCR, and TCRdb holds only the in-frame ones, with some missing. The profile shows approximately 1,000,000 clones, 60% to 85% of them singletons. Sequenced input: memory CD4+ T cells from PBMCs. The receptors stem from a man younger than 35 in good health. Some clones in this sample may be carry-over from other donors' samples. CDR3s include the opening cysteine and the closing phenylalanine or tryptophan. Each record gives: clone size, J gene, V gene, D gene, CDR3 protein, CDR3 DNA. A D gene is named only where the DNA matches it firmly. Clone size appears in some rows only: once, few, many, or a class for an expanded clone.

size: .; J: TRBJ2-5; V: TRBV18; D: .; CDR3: CASSPGGEETQYF; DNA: TGTGCCAGCTCACCCGGGGGCGAAGAGACCCAGTACTTC
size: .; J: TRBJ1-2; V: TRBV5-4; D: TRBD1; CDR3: CASSLAGGGSSYGYTF; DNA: TGTGCCAGCAGCCTCGCAGGAGGGGGCTCCAGCTATGGCTACACCTTC
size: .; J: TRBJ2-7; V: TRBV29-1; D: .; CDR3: CSVRRRPEPYYEQYF; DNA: TGCAGCGTCCGCCGCCGACCTGAACCATACTACGAGCAGTACTTC
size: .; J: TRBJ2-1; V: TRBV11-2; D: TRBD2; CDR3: CASSSSRGSGEQFF; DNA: TGTGCCAGCAGCTCCTCACGTGGTAGCGGGGAGCAGTTCTTC
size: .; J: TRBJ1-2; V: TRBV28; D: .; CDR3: CASGNRNYGYTF; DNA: TGTGCCAGCGGAAACAGAAACTATGGCTACACCTTC
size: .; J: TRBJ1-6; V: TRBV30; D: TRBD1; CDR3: CAWTGQGFSPLHF; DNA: TGTGCCTGGACTGGACAGGGGTTTTCACCCCTCCACTTT
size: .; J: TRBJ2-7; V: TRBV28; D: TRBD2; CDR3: CASKDHLGRATGEQYF; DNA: TGTGCCAGCAAGGATCATCTCGGGAGGGCCACTGGCGAGCAGTACTTC
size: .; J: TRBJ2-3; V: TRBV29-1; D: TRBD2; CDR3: CSVEAGLGTDTQYF; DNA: TGCAGCGTTGAAGCGGGACTAGGCACAGATACGCAGTATTTT
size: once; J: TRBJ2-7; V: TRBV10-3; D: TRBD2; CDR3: CAISESGGGRAHEQYF; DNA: TGTGCCATCAGTGAGTCGGGGGGCGGGAGGGCCCACGAGCAGTACTTC
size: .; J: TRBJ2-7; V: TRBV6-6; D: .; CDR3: CASSYSGTYEQYF; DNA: TGTGCCAGCAGTTACTCGGGTACTTACGAGCAGTACTTC
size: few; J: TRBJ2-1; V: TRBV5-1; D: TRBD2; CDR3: CASSLAIGLADYNEQFF; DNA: TGCGCCAGCAGCTTGGCCATAGGACTAGCGGATTACAATGAGCAGTTCTTC
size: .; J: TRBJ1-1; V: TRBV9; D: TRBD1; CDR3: CASSAIPGQGTLLNTEAFF; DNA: TGTGCCAGCAGCGCAATTCCCGGACAGGGGACCCTGCTGAACACTGAAGCTTTCTTT
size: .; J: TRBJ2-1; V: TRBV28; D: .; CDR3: CASKRNPGGDEQFF; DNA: TGTGCCAGCAAACGAAATCCGGGCGGCGATGAGCAGTTCTTC
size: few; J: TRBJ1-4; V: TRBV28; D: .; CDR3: CASSPLGGVYNEKLFF; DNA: TGTGCCAGCAGTCCACTGGGGGGCGTATATAATGAAAAACTGTTTTTT
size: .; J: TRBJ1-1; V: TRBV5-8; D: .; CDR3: CASSSTGSMNTEAFF; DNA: TGTGCCAGCAGCTCAACAGGGAGCATGAACACTGAAGCTTTCTTT
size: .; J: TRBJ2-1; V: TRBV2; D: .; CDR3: CASSEGGAFYNEQFF; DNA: TGTGCCAGCAGTGAAGGTGGGGCTTTCTACAATGAGCAGTTCTTC
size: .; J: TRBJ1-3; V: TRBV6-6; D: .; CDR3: CASSYSSRVGNTIYF; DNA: TGTGCCAGCAGTTACTCTTCCAGGGTTGGAAACACCATATATTTT
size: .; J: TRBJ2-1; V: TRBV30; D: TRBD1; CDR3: CAWSPTRTGRDNEQFF; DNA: TGTGCCTGGAGTCCGACCCGGACAGGTAGGGACAATGAGCAGTTCTTC
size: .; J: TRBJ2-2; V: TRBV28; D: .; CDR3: CATGLSGTGELFF; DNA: TGTGCCACCGGACTATCGGGCACCGGGGAGCTGTTTTTT
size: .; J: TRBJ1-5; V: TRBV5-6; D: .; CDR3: CASSLWSQPQHF; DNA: TGTGCCAGCAGCTTGTGGAGTCAGCCCCAGCATTTT
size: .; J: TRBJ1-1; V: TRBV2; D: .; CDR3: CASRSDSKGTEAFF; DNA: TGTGCCAGCAGATCTGACAGTAAGGGGACTGAAGCTTTCTTT
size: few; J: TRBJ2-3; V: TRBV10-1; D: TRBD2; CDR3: CASSGSLEVLADTDTQYF; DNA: TGCGCCAGCAGTGGATCCCTAGAAGTACTAGCGGACACAGATACGCAGTATTTT
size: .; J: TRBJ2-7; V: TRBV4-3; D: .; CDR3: CASSRLKGGPGEQYF; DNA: TGCGCCAGCAGCCGACTAAAGGGGGGACCGGGCGAGCAGTACTTC
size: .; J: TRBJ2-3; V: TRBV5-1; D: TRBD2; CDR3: CASNSAGGRTDTQYF; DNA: TGCGCCAGCAACTCAGCGGGAGGTCGCACAGATACGCAGTATTTT
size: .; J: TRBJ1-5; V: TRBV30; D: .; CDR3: CAWSIPGRINRNQPQHF; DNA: TGTGCCTGGAGTATTCCGGGACGCATTAACCGCAATCAGCCCCAGCATTTT
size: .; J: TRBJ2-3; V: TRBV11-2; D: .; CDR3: CASRPDRRTDTQYF; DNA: TGTGCCAGCAGACCGGACCGACGCACAGATACGCAGTATTTT
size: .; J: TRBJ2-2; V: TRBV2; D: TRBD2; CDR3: CASTPGGGRLTGELFF; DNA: TGTGCCAGCACCCCGGGCGGGGGGCGGTTAACCGGGGAGCTGTTTTTT